This T cell receptor beta chain derives from a study of blood T cell repertoires in COVID-19. The wider study: PBMCs, B-cell-depleted T cells, or T cells provided the cDNA or gDNA that made up the material.

Participant reports of clinical history set cohort assignment. The length of the CDR3 is 14 residues. V lost 6 bases, J lost 6 bases, and 10 bases stayed unmatched. The germline V gene encodes CDR1 MNHEY and CDR2 SMNVEV (reference sequence). TCRdb's copy holds only in-frame clones and misses some; the assay was immunoSEQ multiplex PCR. The sample holds 300,000 or so clones; roughly 85% are singletons and the top ten take about 6%. V gene TRBV27 combines with J gene TRBJ1-2; TRBD1 agrees at 7 bases. Sequenced: PBMCs or T cells enriched from blood (not recorded which). The sequence was obtained from a woman in her 30s who had recovered from COVID-19. CDR3 nucleotides: TGTGCCAGCAGCTTGTTGACAGGGAATCATGGCTACACCTTC. Protein product: CASSLLTGNHGYTF.